The present entry profiles one T cell receptor beta chain with its context. Germline V gene data show CDR1 as MNHNS and CDR2 as SASEGT. The CDR3 contains 16 residues. The V end lost 2 bases, the J end lost 1 base, and 12 bases lay between the germline ends. In the original analysis: Quantification of nucleated cells was approximated via reference gene primer amplification. Only in-frame clones appear in the TCRdb table, and some are missing; sequencing was by immunoSEQ multiplex PCR. That table is the source of V, J and clone size, and D and trimming were worked out from the DNA. The profile shows over 200,000 clones, around 83% of them singletons. The data are from a study of blood T cell repertoires in COVID-19. Study overall: Italy, Spain and the United States were the sources of the convalescent and acute COVID-19 samples. The analysed material was cDNA or gDNA that came from T cells, B-cell-depleted T cells, or PBMCs.

The sequence was obtained from a middle-aged man with active or convalescent COVID-19. This chain connects TRBV6-1 to TRBJ2-4, with D perhaps TRBD2 (6 bases). The sample was peripheral blood. CDR3: CASSERRGGAKNIQYF. The CDR3 DNA is TGTGCCAGCAGTGAACGAAGGGGAGGTGCCAAAAACATTCAGTACTTC.